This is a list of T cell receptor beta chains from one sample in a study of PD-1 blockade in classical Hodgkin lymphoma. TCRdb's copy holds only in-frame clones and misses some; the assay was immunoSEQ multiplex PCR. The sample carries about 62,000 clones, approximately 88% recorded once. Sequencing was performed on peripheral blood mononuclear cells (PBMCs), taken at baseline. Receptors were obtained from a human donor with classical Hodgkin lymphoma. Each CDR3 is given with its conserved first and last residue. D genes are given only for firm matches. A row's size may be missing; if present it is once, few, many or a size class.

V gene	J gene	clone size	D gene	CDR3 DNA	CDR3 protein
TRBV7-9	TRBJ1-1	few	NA	TGTGCCAGCAGCACAGAGAGGGAGGACACTGAAGCTTTCTTT	CASSTEREDTEAFF
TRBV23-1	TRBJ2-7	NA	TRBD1	TGCGCCAGCAGTGAAGCGACAGGGCTGAACGAGCAGTACTTC	CASSEATGLNEQYF
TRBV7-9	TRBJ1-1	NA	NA	TGTGCCAGCAGCTTAGAGGGGGGCACTGAAGCTTTCTTT	CASSLEGGTEAFF
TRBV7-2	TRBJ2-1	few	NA	TGTGCCAGCAGCTCCGACATTGGCGGCTCCTACAATGAGCAGTTCTTC	CASSSDIGGSYNEQFF
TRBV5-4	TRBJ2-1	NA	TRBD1	TGTGCCAGCAGCTTTACAGGGGGCCGCAATGAGCAGTTCTTC	CASSFTGGRNEQFF
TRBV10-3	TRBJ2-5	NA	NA	TGTGCCATCAGTGATACAGGGTACCAAGAGACCCAGTACTTC	CAISDTGYQETQYF
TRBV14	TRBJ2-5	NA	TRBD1	TGTGCCAGCAGCCAAGGACCCCCGACAGGGGATAAGGAGACCCAGTACTTC	CASSQGPPTGDKETQYF
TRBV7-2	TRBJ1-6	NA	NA	TGTGCCAGCAGCTTAGCGCTTGGGATCAATTCACCCCTCCACTTT	CASSLALGINSPLHF
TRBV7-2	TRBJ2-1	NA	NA	TGTGCCAGCAGCTTAGGGCCCGTCAATGAGCAGTTCTTC	CASSLGPVNEQFF
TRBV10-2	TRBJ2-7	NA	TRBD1	TGCGCCAGTACAGACAGGGCTCGCGAGCAGTACTTC	CASTDRAREQYF
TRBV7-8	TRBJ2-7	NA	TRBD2	TGTGCCAGCAGCTCCCTAGCGGGGGGTTCCTACGAGCAGTACTTC	CASSSLAGGSYEQYF
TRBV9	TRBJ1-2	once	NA	TGTGCCAGCAGCGTAGCGGGGGGAGGGGCTGGCTACACCTTC	CASSVAGGGAGYTF
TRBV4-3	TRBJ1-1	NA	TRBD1	TGCGCCAGCAGCCAAGGGGCAGGGGGCACTGAAGCTTTCTTT	CASSQGAGGTEAFF
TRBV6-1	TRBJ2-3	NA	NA	TGTGCCAGCAGTTTATTGGATACGCAGTATTTT	CASSLLDTQYF
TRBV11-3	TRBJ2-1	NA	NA	TGTGCCAGCAGCTCACACAATGAGCAGTTCTTC	CASSSHNEQFF
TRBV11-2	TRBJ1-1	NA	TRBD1	TGTGCCAGCAGCTGGACAGGGGGCACTGAAGCTTTCTTT	CASSWTGGTEAFF
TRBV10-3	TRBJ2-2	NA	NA	TGTGCCATCACCCCAAGGAGTAGCGGCGGGGAGCTGTTTTTT	CAITPRSSGGELFF
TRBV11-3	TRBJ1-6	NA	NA	TGTGCCAGCAGCTCCGATCGACTGATCTCCTATAATTCACCCCTCCACTTT	CASSSDRLISYNSPLHF
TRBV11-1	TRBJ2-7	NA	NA	TGTGCCAGCAGCTTAGTCGGGTACGAGCAGTACTTC	CASSLVGYEQYF
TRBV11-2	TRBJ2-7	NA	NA	TGTGCCAGCAGCCCCAACAGGGACCACGAGCAGTACTTC	CASSPNRDHEQYF
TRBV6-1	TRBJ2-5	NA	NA	TGTGCCAGCAGTGAATTAGGGGGACGAGAGACCCAGTACTTC	CASSELGGRETQYF
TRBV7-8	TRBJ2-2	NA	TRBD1	TGTGCCAGCGGCACTGACAGGGGGCCTACCGGGGAGCTGTTTTTT	CASGTDRGPTGELFF